Shown below are 20 T cell receptor beta chains from a single sample sequenced in a study of CXCR3-negative and CXCR3-positive naive CD8 T cells. Through 5' RACE with UMI labels, the TRB cDNA libraries were prepared. TCRdb re-called the 5' RACE reads; one entry per CDR3 protein, DNA not given. The data include roughly 80,000 distinct CDR3 sequences; the top ten clones carry approximately 0.62%. General study findings and limits: For CXCR3-positive naive cells, TRB CDR3s were more hydrophobic than those of CXCR3-negative naive cells.

For these receptors, no antigen is known. What was sequenced was naive CXCR3+ CD8+ T cells from blood. Subset indicated: CD45RO-CCR7+CD27+CD95- naive CD8+ T cells expressing CXCR3 (TNR3+). These receptors all stem from a human donor in good health. Some clones in this sample may be carry-over from other donors' samples.

The CDR3 spells CASSRPGQGFLSGELFF. The chain joins TRBV23-1 to TRBJ2-2; the D call from TCRdb, TRBD1, cannot be confirmed without DNA. TRBV23-1 carries the ORF label, with uncertain function. The CDR3 consists of 17 residues.

V usage is TRBV29-1 and J usage is TRBJ2-7; no DNA is available, so the TRBD2 call from TCRdb remains unchecked. The germline gives CDR1 SQVTM, CDR2 ANQGSEA. The length of the CDR3 is 17 residues. CDR3 amino acids: CSVLGVGPSHWGDEQYF.

The gene calls are TRBV15 and TRBJ1-4. Germline V gene sequence: CDR1 LNHNV, CDR2 YYDKDF (reference sequence). This CDR3 has 16 amino acids. The CDR3 protein is CATSSRPIPSNEKLFF.

V usage is TRBV11-2 and J usage is TRBJ2-1; TCRdb's D call of TRBD1 is untestable without DNA. The CDR3 loop spans 17 amino acids. Germline-derived CDR1 and CDR2 are SGHAT and FQNNGV. The CDR3: CASSLVIGGESYNEQFF.

The rearrangement joins TRBV20-1 to TRBJ1-6; the TCRdb call, TRBD1, lacks DNA for checking. Per the germline V gene, CDR1 is DFQATT and CDR2 is SNEGSKA (reference sequence). The CDR3 covers 16 residues. CDR3 in amino acids: CSALQGQATYNSPLHF.

This chain joins TRBV5-1 and TRBJ2-3; TCRdb's D call of TRBD1 is untestable without DNA. This CDR3 has 16 amino acids. Germline lookup yields CDR1 SGHRS and CDR2 YFSETQ. The CDR3 sequence is CASSSLTREVTDTQYF.

The chain combines TRBV2 with TRBJ2-1; TCRdb lists TRBD2, though no DNA is available to test this call. The germline V gene has CDR1 SNHLY and CDR2 FYNNEI. The CDR3 sequence is 15 residues long. CDR3 sequence: CASSDQGLPPDEQFF.

The CDR3 reads CASGPHYGYTF. The V and J genes are TRBV6-2 or TRBV6-3 and TRBJ1-2. This CDR3 comprises 11 residues. Germline V lookup: CDR1 MNHEY, CDR2 SVGEGT.

The chain has TRBV5-4 and TRBJ2-7; TCRdb picks TRBD1, but there is no DNA to check that call. Germline V gene sequence: CDR1 SGHNT, CDR2 YYREEE (reference sequence). This CDR3 comprises 14 residues. CDR3 sequence: CASSLRGGADEQYF.

The chain combines TRBV11-2 with TRBJ2-3. The CDR3 is 13 residues long. From germline, CDR1 is SGHAT and CDR2 FQNNGV. The CDR3 region is CASRSIRTDTQYF.

This chain uses TRBV11-2 with TRBJ2-7; the TCRdb D gene call, TRBD1, has no DNA to confirm it. Germline V CDR1 and CDR2: SGHAT, FQNNGV. The length of the CDR3 is 13 residues. CDR3 loop: CASSWGTGNEQYF. The full variable domain, rest sourced from reference TRBV11-2 and TRBJ2-7, is EAGVAQSPRYKIIEKRQSVAFWCNPISGHATLYWYQQILGQGPKLLIQFQNNGVVDDSQLPKDRFSAERLKGVDSTLKIQPAKLEDSAVYLCASSWGTGNEQYFGPGTRLTVT.

V usage is TRBV10-3 and J usage is TRBJ1-1; TCRdb outputs TRBD1, but without DNA this stays unchecked. This CDR3 comprises 13 residues. Germline CDR1 ENHRY, CDR2 SYGVKD. CDR3 sequence: CAISGTGDTEAFF.

This chain connects TRBV5-1 to TRBJ1-1. CDR1 and CDR2 from the germline V gene are SGHRS and YFSETQ. This CDR3 comprises 14 residues. The CDR3 loop reads CASSPAGWDTEAFF.

This sequence joins TRBV20-1 and TRBJ1-1. This CDR3 spans 14 amino acids. Germline lookup yields CDR1 DFQATT and CDR2 SNEGSKA (reference sequence). CDR3 in amino acids: CSASIPLGNTEAFF.

The V call is TRBV6-5, the J call TRBJ2-1; the D call from TCRdb, TRBD2, cannot be confirmed without DNA. CDR1 and CDR2 (germline): MNHEY, SVGAGI. The CDR3 is 15 amino acids. The CDR3 is CASSKVAGVGNEQFF.

The chain is built from TRBV5-4 and TRBJ1-2; TCRdb calls TRBD1, which cannot be checked without DNA. Germline CDR1 SGHNT, CDR2 YYREEE (reference sequence). The CDR3 covers 15 residues. The chain's CDR3 is CASSQARQGNYGYTF.

This CDR3 reads CASSEADYSYEQYF. The V call is TRBV2, the J call TRBJ2-7. This CDR3 is built from 14 residues. Looked up from germline, CDR1 is SNHLY and CDR2 is FYNNEI.

The chain combines TRBV21-1 with TRBJ2-7; the TCRdb call, TRBD1, lacks DNA for checking. TRBV21-1 is marked as a pseudogene. The CDR3 consists of 16 residues. CDR3 region: CASSKVGCKKDIEQYF.

V is TRBV27 and J is TRBJ2-1; TCRdb's D call of TRBD1 is untestable without DNA. The CDR3 length is 15 residues. The germline CDR1 and CDR2 sequences are MNHEY and SMNVEV (reference sequence). CDR3: CASRSPGTGDREQFF.

The chain has TRBV7-2 and TRBJ1-4. Germline CDR1 reads SGHTA; CDR2 reads FQGNSA. This CDR3 spans 13 amino acids. CDR3 region: CASSLYQGEKLFF.